One and the same sample provided the 28 T cell receptor beta chains below, sequenced in a study of T cells in Graves' hyperthyroidism and ophthalmopathy. TCR beta CDR3 regions were amplified from RNA. The HTBI primer set drove a first-round RT-PCR of the TCR CDR3. A single record per CDR3 protein comes from TCRdb applying MiXCR to the multiplex PCR reads. This table holds over 250,000 distinct CDR3 sequences, roughly 15% found once. Sequenced: blood. The origin of the receptors is a woman aged 35 to 49 with Graves' ophthalmopathy.

This clonotype was observed many times. The rearrangement uses TRBV2 and TRBJ2-1; D is unclear. Germline values: CDR1 SNHLY, CDR2 FYNNEI. V was shortened by 10 bases and J by 4 bases, with 14 bases between the two germline ends. This CDR3 is 13 amino acids long. The CDR3 spells CATLDHLYNEQFF. The DNA for the CDR3 is TGTGCCACCCTGGACCACCTATACAATGAGCAGTTCTTC. The variable domain in full, completed from reference TRBV2 and TRBJ2-1, reads EPEVTQTPSHQVTQMGQEVILRCVPISNHLYFYWYRQILGQKVEFLVSFYNNEISEKSEIFDDQFSVERPDGSNFTLKIRSTKLEDSAMYFCATLDHLYNEQFFGPGTRLTVL.

A word on this clonotype: This may stem from a read error, because a much larger clone lies one nucleotide away. This rearrangement joins TRBV7-6 to TRBJ2-2, with D possibly called TRBD1 or TRBD2 (6 bases each). Germline CDR1 reads SGHVS; CDR2 reads FNYEAQ. The length of the CDR3 is 17 residues. The CDR3 nucleotides read TGTGCCAGCAGCTTAAGAGGTACCGGGACATCCACCGGGGGGCTGTTTTTT. Translated, it gives CASSLRGTGTSTGGLFF.

In its sample, this clonotype was seen many times. V is TRBV19 and J is TRBJ1-6, with TRBD1 as a possible D gene (5 bases). V was pared by 7 bases and J by 6 bases, with 13 bases between. The germline gives CDR1 LNHDA, CDR2 SQIVND (reference sequence). This CDR3 region has 14 residues. The CDR3 loop is CASKPGRSNSPLHF. The CDR3 nucleotides are TGTGCCAGTAAGCCGGGACGAAGTAATTCACCCCTCCACTTT.

This clonotype is categorized as medium-sized. The rearrangement uses TRBV27 and TRBJ2-7, with TRBD2 matching over 7 bases. Germline V gives CDR1 MNHEY, CDR2 SMNVEV (reference sequence). The CDR3 runs to 14 residues. Trimming took 3 bases from V and 6 from J; bases not matched to a gene: 8. CDR3 nucleotide sequence: TGTGCCAGCAGTTTGGGTAGCGGGTATAGCGAGCAGTACTTC. It encodes CASSLGSGYSEQYF.

The chain is built from TRBV3-1 and TRBJ2-2; D is perhaps TRBD2 (5 bases). This CDR3 is built from 15 residues. The V end lost 5 bases, the J end lost 4 bases, and 14 bases lay between the germline ends. Germline CDR1 is LGHDT and CDR2 is YNNKEL (reference sequence). The CDR3 nucleotides are TGTGCCAGCAGCTCCTTTGTAGGGAGCACCGGGGAGCTGTTTTTT. Translating it yields CASSSFVGSTGELFF.

A few counts support this clonotype. The chain recombines TRBV20-1 with TRBJ2-2, with 7 bases fitting TRBD2. V lost 3 bases, J lost 5 bases, and 15 bases stayed unmatched. The CDR3 covers 17 residues. Germline values: CDR1 DFQATT, CDR2 SNEGSKA (reference sequence). The CDR3, as DNA: TGCAGTGCTAGGCGGGGGTGGGACCTATTGGGGACCGGGGAGCTGTTTTTT. Translating it yields CSARRGWDLLGTGELFF.

This chain connects TRBV27 to TRBJ2-2; 8 nucleotides match TRBD1. The CDR3 runs to 17 residues. J gave up 7 bases and V 7 bases, and 17 bases lay outside the gene matches. Germline CDR1 is MNHEY and CDR2 is SMNVEV (reference sequence). CDR3 sequence: CASISTSGQGRVGELFF. The DNA for the CDR3 is TGTGCCAGCATTTCAACAAGCGGACAGGGCAGAGTCGGGGAGCTGTTTTTT.

This clonotype was recorded at least ten times. J is TRBJ2-3 and V is TRBV7-8, with 12 nucleotides matching TRBD2. CDR3 length: 16 residues. V shed 8 bases and J 3 bases; nucleotides not matched to a gene: 9. CDR1 is SGHVS and CDR2 is FQNEAQ in the germline V gene. The CDR3 region has the DNA TGTGCCAGCGAGAAAGCGACTAGCGGGGGAACAGATACGCAGTATTTT. This gives the protein CASEKATSGGTDTQYF.

The CDR3 is CASYGGGAKNIQYF. The CDR3 DNA follows: TGCGCCAGCTACGGTGGAGGGGCCAAAAACATTCAGTACTTC. This chain joins TRBV10-2 and TRBJ2-4; D possibly corresponds to TRBD2 (6 bases). Trimming left V 8 bases short and J 1 base short, with 12 bases between. CDR1 and CDR2 (germline): WSHSY, SAAADI. CDR3 length: 14 residues.

This clonotype has ten or more counts. The chain combines TRBV2 with TRBJ2-2; D remains unclear. Trimming cost V 3 bases and J 8 bases, with 13 bases left between them. Germline V gene lookup returns CDR1 SNHLY and CDR2 FYNNEI. The CDR3 extends over 14 amino acids. The CDR3 bases are TGTGCCAGCAGTGATGACTCCGCGGCGGGGGAGCTGTTTTTT. It translates to CASSDDSAAGELFF.

This clonotype was seen only a few times. The chain employs TRBV7-9 and TRBJ2-3, with 9 bases fitting TRBD1. CDR3 length: 15 residues. The germline CDR1 and CDR2 sequences are SEHNR and FQNEAQ (reference sequence). J gave up 4 bases and V 4 bases, and 6 bases lay outside the gene matches. The DNA for the CDR3 is TGTGCCAGCAGCTACGGGACAGGGATTGCAGATACGCAGTATTTT. It yields the protein CASSYGTGIADTQYF. The complete variable domain, with remaining parts taken from reference TRBV7-9 and TRBJ2-3, reads DTGVSQNPRHKITKRGQNVTFRCDPISEHNRLYWYRQTLGQGPEFLTYFQNEAQLEKSRLLSDRFSAERPKGSFSTLEIQRTEQGDSAMYLCASSYGTGIADTQYFGPGTRLTVL.

This clonotype was seen many times. The chain employs TRBV6-2 or TRBV6-3 and TRBJ1-1; D uncertain. The CDR3 sequence is 18 residues long. V lost 3 bases, J lost 0 bases, and 20 bases lay in between. Germline values: CDR1 MNHEY, CDR2 SVGEGT. CDR3 sequence: CASSYVVGRSAVNTEAFF. CDR3 in DNA: TGTGCCAGCAGTTATGTGGTCGGGAGGTCGGCGGTGAACACTGAAGCTTTCTTT.

The CDR3 region has the DNA TGTGCCAGCAGCTTGACAGGGACCTACGACTATGGCTACACCTTC. Its protein product is CASSLTGTYDYGYTF. The chain uses TRBV5-6 and TRBJ1-2, with TRBD1 as a possible D gene (6 bases). Trimming removed 1 base from V and 3 bases from J, with 13 bases in between. Per germline, CDR1 SGHDT and CDR2 YYEEEE. CDR3 length equals 15 residues.

This clonotype was counted many times. This rearrangement joins TRBV27 to TRBJ1-5; no reliable D call. The V end was cut by 5 bases, the J end by 5 bases, with 22 bases between. This CDR3 is built from 17 residues. Per the germline V gene, CDR1 is MNHEY and CDR2 is SMNVEV (reference sequence). The CDR3 sequence is CASSPGSLGLPHQPQHF. Written as DNA, the CDR3 is TGTGCCAGCAGTCCCGGGAGTTTGGGCCTACCTCATCAGCCCCAGCATTTT.

In regard to this clonotype: Germline and junction disagree at one end, which may indicate a read error. The CDR3 region has the DNA TGTGCCAGCAGCTTAGCAGTACGAGGGGGAGGGAACTACGAGCGGTACTTC. Translating it yields CASSLAVRGGGNYERYF. The rearrangement uses TRBV7-9 and TRBJ2-7; tentatively, D is TRBD2 (7 bases). Germline loops: CDR1 SEHNR, CDR2 FQNEAQ (reference sequence). The CDR3 sequence is 17 residues long.

This clonotype was recorded at least ten times. This chain joins TRBV2 and TRBJ2-6; no firm D call. The CDR3 contains 15 residues. Germline V gives CDR1 SNHLY, CDR2 FYNNEI. The V gene lost 7 bases and the J gene lost 0 bases, with 10 bases spanning the gap. The chain's CDR3 is CASTDGHSGANVLTF. In nucleotides, the CDR3 is TGTGCCAGCACAGACGGCCACTCTGGGGCCAACGTCCTGACTTTC.

The chain uses TRBV2 and TRBJ2-5; D might be TRBD1 or TRBD2, each matching 5 bases. The V end was cut by 5 bases, the J end by 1 base, with 14 bases between. Germline-derived CDR1 and CDR2 are SNHLY and FYNNEI. The CDR3 contains 15 residues. DNA for the CDR3: TGTGCCAGCAGTCGGGACGGCGGGCCCCAAGAGACCCAGTACTTC. This gives the protein CASSRDGGPQETQYF.

This clonotype was recorded many times. The chain links TRBV6-1 to TRBJ1-6, with a tentative D call TRBD1 (5 bases). CDR3 length: 15 amino acids. Between the trimmed V and J ends, which lost 5 bases and 8 bases, there was a span of 16 bases. Germline V gives CDR1 MNHNS, CDR2 SASEGT. CDR3 region: CASSRGETGHSPLHF. Written as DNA, the CDR3 is TGTGCCAGCAGTCGGGGGGAGACGGGGCATTCACCCCTCCACTTT.

This clonotype came up many times. V gene TRBV6-1 combines with J gene TRBJ1-5, with D unclear. The CDR3 is made up of 14 amino acids. Trimming removed 8 bases at V and 4 bases at J, with 15 bases between. Looked up from germline, CDR1 is MNHNS and CDR2 is SASEGT. This chain's CDR3 is CASLGNIRNQPQHF. The CDR3 DNA sequence: TGTGCCAGCCTGGGGAATATAAGGAATCAGCCCCAGCATTTT.

This clonotype showed up many times. CDR3 nucleotide sequence: TGTGCCTGGAGTGCCCAAAGGACGGCCATGAACACTGAAGCTTTCTTT. This gives the protein CAWSAQRTAMNTEAFF. The chain combines TRBV30 with TRBJ1-1; D not resolved. Germline V gene sequence: CDR1 GTSNPN, CDR2 SVGIG (reference sequence). Trimming stripped 1 base from V and 0 bases from J, with 15 bases between. The CDR3 has 16 amino acids.

The sample holds many counts of this clonotype. The gene calls are TRBV7-2 and TRBJ2-5; the D gene is possibly TRBD2 (7 bases). CDR3 size: 15 residues. Trimming removed 6 bases at V and 5 bases at J, with 19 bases between. The germline CDR1 and CDR2 sequences are SGHTA and FQGNSA. The CDR3 sequence: CASSPSGGWGETQYF. CDR3 in DNA: TGTGCCAGCAGTCCATCGGGGGGCTGGGGCGAGACCCAGTACTTC.

This clonotype was counted many times. The chain links TRBV29-1 to TRBJ2-7; D is perhaps TRBD2 (8 bases). Germline CDR1 is SQVTM and CDR2 is ANQGSEA. CDR3 length: 14 residues. The V and J ends lost 2 bases and 6 bases respectively, with 17 bases between them. CDR3 loop: CSVEPGQRGTEQYF. The DNA of the CDR3 is TGCAGCGTTGAACCGGGACAGCGGGGGACCGAGCAGTACTTC.

Regarding this clonotype: With a much larger clone just one base away, this may be a read error. V is TRBV27 and J is TRBJ2-1; TRBD2 matches 7 bases. The junction had 7 bases not matched to a gene; V was cut back by 7 bases and J by 4 bases. Per germline, CDR1 MNHEY and CDR2 SMNVEV (reference sequence). The CDR3 is made up of 14 amino acids. The CDR3 bases are TGTGCCAGCAAAGGTAGCGGGCAATACAATGAGCAGTTCTTC. Translating gives CASKGSGQYNEQFF.

There are many counts of this clonotype. The rearrangement links TRBV12-5 to TRBJ1-1, with 7 bases fitting TRBD1. V trimming: 1 base; J trimming: 2 bases; junction bases outside the gene matches: 1. Germline V gene data show CDR1 as LGHNT and CDR2 as FRNRAP. The CDR3 sequence is 14 residues long. The CDR3 loop reads CASGLGQGNTEAFF. DNA for the CDR3: TGTGCTAGTGGTTTGGGACAGGGAAACACTGAAGCTTTCTTT.

Points on this clonotype: The CDR3 does not close with the conserved phenylalanine or tryptophan, likely indicating a read error. This sequence joins TRBV9 and TRBJ1-1; D is perhaps TRBD1 (6 bases). The CDR3 is 15 residues long. With 1 base removed from V and 0 bases from J, the gap between germline ends came to 10 bases. Germline CDR1 reads SGDLS; CDR2 reads YYNGEE. The CDR3 DNA reads as TGTGCCAGCAGCGTAACAGGGACTTTGAACACTGAAGCTTTCCTT. Protein sequence: CASSVTGTLNTEAFL.

This clonotype was counted many times. This sequence joins TRBV7-2 and TRBJ2-5; 14 positions agree with TRBD2. The J segment lost 4 bases and the V segment lost 5 bases, leaving 9 bases of the junction unmatched. This CDR3 contains 17 residues. The germline gives CDR1 SGHTA, CDR2 FQGNSA. The DNA of the CDR3 is TGTGCCAGCAGCCCAGGGACTAGCGGGGGCCCGAGAGAGACCCAGTACTTC. This translates into CASSPGTSGGPRETQYF.

In this sample, this clonotype turned up many times. This chain joins TRBV7-2 and TRBJ2-5; possibly TRBD1 for D (6 bases). This CDR3 region has 13 residues. The germline V gene has CDR1 SGHTA and CDR2 FQGNSA. Deletions cut 3 bases from V and 4 bases from J, with 9 bases between. As DNA, the CDR3 is TGTGCCAGCAGCTTCGACAGGAGAGAGACCCAGTACTTC. Protein: CASSFDRRETQYF.

The chain employs TRBV24-1 and TRBJ2-5; unclear D gene. In germline, CDR1 is KGHDR, CDR2 SFDVKD. This CDR3 spans 12 amino acids. V was cut by 8 bases and J by 2 bases, with 8 bases left in between. DNA of the CDR3: TGTGCCACCATCGACGGACAAGAGACCCAGTACTTC. It encodes CATIDGQETQYF.